This T cell receptor beta chain is drawn from a study of technical replicates of blood from a few donors. Method: immunoSEQ multiplex PCR; TCRdb's copy keeps in-frame clones and lacks some. The sample has tens of thousands of clones; 95% to 97% are singletons. Germline CDR1 reads KGHSH; CDR2 reads LQKENI. J gave up 6 bases and V 6 bases, and 6 bases lay outside the gene matches. This CDR3 region has 13 residues. This clone has only one observation. The chain has TRBV18 and TRBJ2-7; 9 nucleotides agree with TRBD1. The TCR originated in a human donor in good health. The sample comprised T cells isolated from PBMCs. The DNA of the CDR3 is TGTGCCAGCTCCGGACAGGGGCGGCCCGAGCAGTACTTC. Amino acids: CASSGQGRPEQYF.